This TCR beta chain comes out of a study of T cells in Graves' hyperthyroidism and ophthalmopathy (dated by TCRdb to the late 2010s). About the study as a whole: TCR V-J signatures able to tell the groups apart were searched for in a discovery cohort of more than 90 patients, of whom fewer than 45 had Graves' ophthalmopathy and 55 to 60 had stable Graves' hyperthyroidism. Whether ophthalmopathy could be predicted prospectively was tested in an independent validation cohort made up of under 20 hyperthyroidism patients plus 17 patients who later progressed to ophthalmopathy. The approximately 97 discovery patients were randomly divided into training and test sets at a 7:3 ratio. Thyroid tissue and blood T-cell repertoires from six Graves' hyperthyroidism patients were also compared in the study. After sampling, hyperthyroidism patients received methimazole starting at 30 mg daily, and ophthalmopathy patients received high-dose intravenous methylprednisolone. According to the paper, TCR Vbeta CDR3 sequencing was carried out on about 140 peripheral blood samples, which came from 40 to 45 ophthalmopathy, some 73 hyperthyroidism and roughly 17 progressor patients. Study-wide findings and limitations: Most expanded thyroid clonotypes (frequency above 0.001) were also found in blood, which suggests that blood repertoires may mirror thyroid immune responses. A 13 V-J signature model separated ophthalmopathy from stable hyperthyroidism, with approximately 87% sensitivity and about 81% specificity in cross-validation and 80%/75% in testing. Sample size was not statistically predetermined, and blinding of investigators to group allocation was not performed. During validation, the model predicted progression to ophthalmopathy a median of about 5.9 months ahead of onset, with around 70% sensitivity and 72.22% specificity.

Exclusion was applied to patients with uncontrolled infections, other autoimmune diseases, pregnancy or lactation. Diagnoses relied on clinical symptoms, serum thyroxine and TRAb, thyroid ultrasound and orbital computed tomography. Total RNA was extracted with Trizol reagent, and quality was checked on an Agilent 2100 Bioanalyzer. TCR beta CDR3 regions were amplified from RNA transcripts. The TCR CDR3 was subjected to a first round of RT-PCR using the HTBI primer set and the Qiagen OneStep RT-PCR kit. A second multiplex PCR round built the libraries, followed by size selection and purification. Libraries were sequenced paired-end with 100 bp reads on an Illumina HiSeq2000. The authors' analysis ran thus. Raw data were processed with SOAPnuke, discarding reads with adapters, uncalled bases, mean Phred below 15, or no exact constant-primer or identifier match. High-quality paired reads were merged using COPE v1.2.5, and each unique nucleotide sequence was defined as a clonotype. MiTCR v1.1 was used to align clonotypes to the IMGT TRBV, TRBD and TRBJ reference segments. Analysis was restricted to V-J combinations with a frequency above 0.0001, which covered about 99% of repertoires. The TCS score was defined as the ratio of F50 (clonal expansion) to E x V (chaos), calculated using BLOSUM62-based TCRdist between CDR3 peptides within each V-J. Welch's t-statistics and random forest reduced 450 to 600 V-J features to some 14, which were used in a naive Bayes classifier (R e1071). The similarity between thyroid and blood repertoires was quantified using the Morisita-Horn index. TCRdb reworked the public reads: Q25 trimming with fastp, MiXCR clone assembly, productive beta chains retained. One record per CDR3 amino acid sequence lists the most common genes and DNA. The V and J calls, along with clone size, are taken from TCRdb and not from the paper's own processing. The sample profile shows 550,000 to 700,000 distinct CDR3 sequences; around 46% of them were found once. The leading ten clones occupy around 20% of the sample.

This clonotype was counted a few times. No antigen is known for it. This may arise from a read error, as a much more abundant clone is one base away. Based on the germline V gene, the CDR1 and CDR2 sequences are SNHLY and FYNNEI. The CDR3 numbers 11 residues from cysteine through phenylalanine. CDR3 DNA only is kept here, 33 bases in frame from base 1. V is reduced by 7 bases and J by 13 bases, leaving a spacing of 16 bases between them. What was sequenced was peripheral blood or thyroid tissue (not recorded which). The receptor was isolated from an adult woman with Graves' disease, either hyperthyroidism or ophthalmopathy (not recorded which). Here the chain combines TRBV2 and TRBJ1-2, with the D gene call left open. At the DNA level, the sequence is TGTGCCAGCACTAGAGGCAACTTCTGCACCTTC. This gives the protein CASTRGNFCTF.